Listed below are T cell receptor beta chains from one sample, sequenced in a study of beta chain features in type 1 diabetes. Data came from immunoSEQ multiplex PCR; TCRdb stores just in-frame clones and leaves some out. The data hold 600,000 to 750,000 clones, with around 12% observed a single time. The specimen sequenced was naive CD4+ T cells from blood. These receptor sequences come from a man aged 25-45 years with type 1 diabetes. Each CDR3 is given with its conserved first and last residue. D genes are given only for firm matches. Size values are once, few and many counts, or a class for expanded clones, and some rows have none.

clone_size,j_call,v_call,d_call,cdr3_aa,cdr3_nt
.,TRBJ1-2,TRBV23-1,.,CASSPGQGRLGSYGYTF,TGCGCCAGCAGCCCGGGCCAGGGGAGACTGGGGTCCTATGGCTACACCTTC
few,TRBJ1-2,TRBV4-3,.,CASSQDLWYGYTF,TGCGCCAGCAGCCAAGATCTGTGGTATGGCTACACCTTC
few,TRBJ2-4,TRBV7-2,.,CASSWGRGSIAKNIQYF,TGTGCCAGCAGCTGGGGGAGAGGGTCAATAGCCAAAAACATTCAGTACTTC
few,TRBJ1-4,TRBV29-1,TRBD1,CSVRGFEEKLFF,TGCAGCGTCAGGGGGTTCGAGGAAAAACTGTTTTTT
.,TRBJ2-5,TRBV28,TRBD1,CASSVAGQGEETQYF,TGTGCCAGCAGTGTTGCGGGACAGGGGGAAGAGACCCAGTACTTC
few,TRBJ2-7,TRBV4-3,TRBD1,CASSQVWAGGEKYEQYF,TGCGCCAGCAGCCAAGTTTGGGCAGGGGGCGAAAAATACGAGCAGTACTTC
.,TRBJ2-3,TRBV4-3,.,CASSKDRASTDTQYF,TGCGCCAGCAGCAAAGACAGAGCTAGCACAGATACGCAGTATTTT
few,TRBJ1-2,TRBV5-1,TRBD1,CASSLDRGGIGYTF,TGCGCCAGCAGCTTGGACAGGGGAGGAATTGGCTACACCTTC
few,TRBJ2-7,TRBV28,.,CASSLPPTGRNEQYF,TGTGCCAGCAGCCTACCTCCGACAGGGAGGAACGAGCAGTACTTC
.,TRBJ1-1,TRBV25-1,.,CASSEGVGTENTEAFF,TGTGCCAGCAGTGAAGGAGTCGGCACGGAGAACACTGAAGCTTTCTTT
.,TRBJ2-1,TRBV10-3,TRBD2,CAIRGLAGGPWSSYNEQFF,TGTGCCATCAGGGGATTAGCGGGGGGCCCCTGGAGCTCCTACAATGAGCAGTTCTTC
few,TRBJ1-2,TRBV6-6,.,CASIKDVNYGYTF,TGTGCCAGCATTAAAGACGTTAACTATGGCTACACCTTC
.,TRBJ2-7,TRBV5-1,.,CASSKDSEYEQYF,TGCGCCAGCAGCAAGGACAGCGAATACGAGCAGTACTTC
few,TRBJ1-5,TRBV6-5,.,CASSYGAAANQPQHF,TGTGCCAGCAGTTACGGGGCGGCTGCTAATCAGCCCCAGCATTTT
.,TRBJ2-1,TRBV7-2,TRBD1,CASSRQGSSYNEQFF,TGTGCCAGCAGCAGACAGGGGAGCTCCTACAATGAGCAGTTCTTC
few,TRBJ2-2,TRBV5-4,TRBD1,CASSPGRDRVTGELFF,TGTGCCAGCAGCCCAGGCCGGGACAGGGTCACCGGGGAGCTGTTTTTT
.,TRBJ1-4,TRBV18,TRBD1,CASSPGQGRVNEKLFF,TGTGCCAGCTCACCAGGACAGGGCCGAGTTAATGAAAAACTGTTTTTT
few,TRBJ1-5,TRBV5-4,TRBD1,CASSEGQGGNQPQHF,TGTGCCAGCAGCGAGGGACAGGGCGGCAATCAGCCCCAGCATTTT
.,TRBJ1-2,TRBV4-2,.,CASSQAPGYGYTF,TGTGCCAGCAGCCAAGCGCCCGGCTATGGCTACACCTTC
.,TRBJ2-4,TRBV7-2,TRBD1,CASSSGQVKNIQYF,TGTGCCAGCAGCTCGGGACAGGTCAAAAACATTCAGTACTTC
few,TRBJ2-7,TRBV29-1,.,CSVTTVLLPPYEQYF,TGCAGCGTTACCACGGTCCTACTCCCTCCCTACGAGCAGTACTTC
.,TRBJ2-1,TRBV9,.,CASSDGRDYNEQFF,TGTGCCAGCAGCGATGGCAGGGACTACAATGAGCAGTTCTTC
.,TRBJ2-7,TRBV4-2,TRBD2,CASSQGLAASSYEQYF,TGTGCCAGCAGCCAAGGACTAGCGGCGAGCTCCTACGAGCAGTACTTC
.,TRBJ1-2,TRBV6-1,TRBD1,CATAGGFTQYGYTF,TGTGCAACCGCAGGGGGCTTCACCCAATATGGCTACACCTTC
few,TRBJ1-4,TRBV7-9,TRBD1,CASSPDRGNEKLFF,TGTGCCAGCAGTCCGGACAGGGGTAATGAAAAACTGTTTTTT
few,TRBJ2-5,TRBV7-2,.,CASSPVTGSQETQYF,TGTGCCAGCAGCCCCGTCACTGGAAGCCAAGAGACCCAGTACTTC
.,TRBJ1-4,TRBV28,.,CATASSEGTNEKLFF,TGTGCCACCGCGTCGAGTGAGGGAACTAATGAAAAACTGTTTTTT
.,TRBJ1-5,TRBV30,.,CAWSPHSNGAQPQHF,TGTGCCTGGAGTCCACATTCAAATGGCGCTCAGCCCCAGCATTTT
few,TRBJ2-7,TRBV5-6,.,CASSLMQGEQYF,TGTGCCAGCAGCTTGATGCAGGGGGAGCAGTACTTC
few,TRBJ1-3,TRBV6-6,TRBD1,CASSHRGRVSGNTIYF,TGTGCCAGCAGCCACAGGGGAAGAGTTTCTGGAAACACCATATATTTT
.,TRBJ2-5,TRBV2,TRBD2,CASRLGTSGKETQYF,TGTGCCAGCCGTTTAGGGACTAGCGGAAAAGAGACCCAGTACTTC
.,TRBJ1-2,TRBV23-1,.,CASSLSQDPPYGYTF,TGCGCCAGCAGTCTATCACAGGACCCTCCCTATGGCTACACCTTC
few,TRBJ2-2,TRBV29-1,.,CSVPRQSNTGELFF,TGCAGCGTTCCACGACAGTCGAACACCGGGGAGCTGTTTTTT
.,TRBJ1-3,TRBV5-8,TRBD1,CASSQFGQGLSGNTIYF,TGTGCCAGCAGCCAGTTCGGACAGGGCCTCTCTGGAAACACCATATATTTT
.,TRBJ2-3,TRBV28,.,CASSLGADTQYF,TGTGCCAGCAGTTTAGGGGCGGATACGCAGTATTTT
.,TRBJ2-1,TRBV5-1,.,CASSLGSDEQFF,TGCGCCAGCAGCTTGGGGAGCGATGAGCAGTTCTTC
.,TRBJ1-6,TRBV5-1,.,CASSLVGNSPLHF,TGCGCCAGCAGCTTGGTCGGTAATTCACCCCTCCACTTT
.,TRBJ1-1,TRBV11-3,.,CASSSAGADTEAFF,TGTGCCAGCAGCTCGGCGGGTGCGGACACTGAAGCTTTCTTT
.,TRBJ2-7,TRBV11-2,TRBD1,CASSFGQGYEQYF,TGTGCCAGCAGCTTCGGACAGGGCTACGAGCAGTACTTC
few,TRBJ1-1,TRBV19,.,CASSPTAPGVGTEAFF,TGTGCCAGTAGTCCGACCGCCCCAGGGGTGGGCACTGAAGCTTTCTTT
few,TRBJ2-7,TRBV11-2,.,CASSLGGRPYEQYF,TGTGCCAGCAGCTTAGGTGGCCGACCCTACGAGCAGTACTTC
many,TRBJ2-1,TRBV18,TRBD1,CASSPGQGASNEQFF,TGTGCCAGCTCACCAGGACAGGGGGCCTCCAATGAGCAGTTCTTC
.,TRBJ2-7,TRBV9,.,CASSVGERGEQYF,TGTGCCAGCAGCGTGGGGGAACGGGGCGAGCAGTACTTC
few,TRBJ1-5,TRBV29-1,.,CSALEGQGSNQPQHF,TGCAGCGCCCTGGAAGGGCAGGGGAGCAATCAGCCCCAGCATTTT
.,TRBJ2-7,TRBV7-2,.,CASSLSGTAGEQYF,TGTGCCAGCAGCTTATCTGGGACCGCGGGCGAGCAGTACTTC
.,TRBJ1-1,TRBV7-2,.,CASSFRGVGNTEAFF,TGTGCCAGCAGCTTCCGGGGGGTAGGGAACACTGAAGCTTTCTTT
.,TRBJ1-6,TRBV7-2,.,CASSSLGGSNNSPLHF,TGTGCCAGCAGCTCTCTAGGGGGAAGTAACAATTCACCCCTCCACTTT
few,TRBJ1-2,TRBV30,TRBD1,CAWSGQGRYGYTF,TGTGCCTGGAGTGGACAGGGTAGATATGGCTACACCTTC
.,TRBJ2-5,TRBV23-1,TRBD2,CASSQKHNRTSGEFQETQYF,TGCGCCAGCAGTCAAAAACACAACAGGACTAGCGGGGAGTTCCAAGAGACCCAGTACTTC
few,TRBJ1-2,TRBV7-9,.,CASSLVTGHGYTF,TGTGCCAGCAGCTTAGTGACGGGGCATGGCTACACCTTC
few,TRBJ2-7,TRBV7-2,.,CASSEGGTPSYEQYF,TGTGCCAGCAGTGAAGGTGGTACCCCCTCCTACGAGCAGTACTTC
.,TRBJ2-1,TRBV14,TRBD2,CASSPFLSGGGRDEQFF,TGTGCCAGCAGCCCCTTCCTTTCGGGGGGGGGCCGGGATGAGCAGTTCTTC
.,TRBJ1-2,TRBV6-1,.,CAIGGNYGYTF,TGTGCCATCGGGGGGAACTATGGCTACACCTTC
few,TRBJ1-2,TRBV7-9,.,CASSLAWGNYGYTF,TGTGCCAGCAGCTTAGCGTGGGGTAACTATGGCTACACCTTC
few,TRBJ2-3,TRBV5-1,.,CASSLTGRADTQYF,TGCGCCAGCAGCTTGACGGGGCGGGCAGATACGCAGTATTTT
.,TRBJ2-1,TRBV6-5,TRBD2,CASRPGGASYNEQFF,TGTGCCAGCAGGCCCGGGGGGGCCTCCTACAATGAGCAGTTCTTC
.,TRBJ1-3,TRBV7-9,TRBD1,CASNLDPRGLDF,TGTGCCAGCAACCTCGATCCGAGGGGGCTGGATTTT
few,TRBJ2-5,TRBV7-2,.,CASSIPASGSETQYF,TGTGCCAGCAGCATTCCGGCCAGCGGTTCGGAGACCCAGTACTTC